The 23 T cell receptor beta chains below come from one sample, sequenced in a study of blood T cell repertoires in COVID-19. The data were produced by immunoSEQ multiplex PCR, yet TCRdb's version contains in-frame clones alone and is incomplete. The table has under 200,000 clones, about 88% seen once. Sequencing was done on a sample of PBMCs or T cells enriched from blood (not recorded which). The receptors come from a young woman who had recovered from COVID-19.

This chain connects TRBV5-1 to TRBJ2-3; D may be TRBD2 (5 bases). V was clipped by 0 bases and J by 4 bases, with 12 bases between them. Germline V gene lookup returns CDR1 SGHRS and CDR2 YFSETQ. This CDR3 spans 15 amino acids. In DNA form, the CDR3 reads TGCGCCAGCAGCTTGGACAACCGCGGGTCAGATACGCAGTATTTT. It encodes CASSLDNRGSDTQYF.

V is TRBV2 and J is TRBJ2-7; 11 bases match TRBD2. Germline trimming cut 6 bases from V and 2 bases from J; bases unmatched to any gene: 6. Germline CDR1 SNHLY, CDR2 FYNNEI. CDR3 length: 15 amino acids. CDR3 amino acids: CASRTSGVLTYEQYF. The CDR3 coding sequence is TGTGCCAGCAGGACTAGCGGGGTTCTGACCTACGAGCAGTACTTC. Full variable domain (remainder filled in from reference TRBV2 and TRBJ2-7): EPEVTQTPSHQVTQMGQEVILRCVPISNHLYFYWYRQILGQKVEFLVSFYNNEISEKSEIFDDQFSVERPDGSNFTLKIRSTKLEDSAMYFCASRTSGVLTYEQYFGPGTRLTVT.

DNA of the CDR3: TGTGCCAGCAGCTTAGTAGCGGATCAGTTCTTC. This encodes CASSLVADQFF. This chain connects TRBV11-2 to TRBJ2-1; D might be TRBD2 (6 bases). Germline lookup yields CDR1 SGHAT and CDR2 FQNNGV. The CDR3 consists of 11 residues. Deletions cut 1 base from V and 13 bases from J, with 8 bases between.

The count of this clone is one. V and J are TRBV28 and TRBJ1-1; D unresolved. CDR1 is MDHEN, CDR2 SYDVKM, per germline. CDR3 length equals 13 residues. V dropped 6 bases and J dropped 6 bases, with 14 bases sitting between them. This CDR3 is CASRRPGSAEAFF. The CDR3 coding sequence is TGTGCCAGCAGAAGACCGGGGTCCGCTGAAGCTTTCTTT.

This chain joins TRBV23-1 and TRBJ2-7; TRBD1 matches at 9 bases. TRBV23-1 is noted as an ORF with a role that remains uncertain. J gave up 3 bases and V 6 bases, and 6 bases lay outside the gene matches. The CDR3 sequence is 14 residues long. The chain's CDR3 is CASRGQGSDYEQYF. CDR3 DNA: TGCGCCAGCAGAGGACAGGGGTCAGACTACGAGCAGTACTTC.

The chain uses TRBV4-2 and TRBJ2-7; D is undetermined. The CDR3 loop spans 12 amino acids. Germline V gene sequence: CDR1 LGHNA, CDR2 YNFKEQ. The germline V and J ends were trimmed by 2 bases and 7 bases, with 9 bases remaining between them. CDR3: CASSQLGGEQYF. CDR3 coding DNA: TGTGCCAGCAGCCAACTAGGTGGGGAGCAGTACTTC.

The V gene is TRBV7-9, the J gene TRBJ1-2; possibly TRBD1 for D (6 bases). V lost 6 bases to trimming and J lost 2 bases, with 19 bases between them. Germline CDR1 reads SEHNR; CDR2 reads FQNEAQ (reference sequence). CDR3 length: 16 residues. CDR3 coding DNA: TGTGCCAGCAGTCCGCGGCGTCCGGGGACAAACTATGGCTACACCTTC. Translating gives CASSPRRPGTNYGYTF.

The V and J genes are TRBV28 and TRBJ2-3, with TRBD2 as a possible D gene (5 bases). Between the trimmed V and J ends, which lost 1 base and 4 bases, there was a span of 12 bases. From germline, CDR1 is MDHEN and CDR2 SYDVKM. The CDR3 covers 15 residues. The CDR3 sequence is CASSLLLMEADTQYF. The CDR3 DNA reads TGTGCCAGCAGTTTATTATTAATGGAGGCAGATACGCAGTATTTT.

This chain uses TRBV7-8 with TRBJ1-4, with 7 positions matching TRBD1. Per germline, CDR1 SGHVS and CDR2 FQNEAQ. The CDR3 covers 15 residues. With V trimmed by 5 bases and J by 8 bases, 11 bases remained unmatched. The CDR3 sequence: CASSPTPGQIEKLFF. The CDR3 DNA reads TGTGCCAGCAGCCCAACTCCGGGACAGATCGAAAAACTGTTTTTT. Full variable domain (outside the CDR3, taken from reference TRBV7-8 and TRBJ1-4): GAGVSQSPRYKVAKRGQDVALRCDPISGHVSLFWYQQALGQGPEFLTYFQNEAQLDKSGLPSDRFFAERPEGSVSTLKIQRTQQEDSAVYLCASSPTPGQIEKLFFGSGTQLSVL.

As to this clone: The identical CDR3 is also encoded by other nucleotide sequences in the sample. The J gene is TRBJ2-1, the V gene TRBV27, with 11 bases matching TRBD2. The CDR3 is made up of 15 amino acids. J gave up 5 bases and V 5 bases, and 5 bases lay outside the gene matches. Germline CDR1 and CDR2: MNHEY and SMNVEV (reference sequence). CDR3 in amino acids: CASSPGTSGHNEQFF. CDR3 bases: TGTGCCAGCAGTCCCGGGACTAGCGGCCACAATGAGCAGTTCTTC.

The chain combines TRBV19 with TRBJ1-1; no clear D. There are 14 residues in the CDR3. CDR1 and CDR2 (germline): LNHDA, SQIVND (reference sequence). The V end was cut by 6 bases, the J end by 8 bases, with 19 bases between. Here the CDR3 DNA reads TGTGCCAGTAGCCCCTCTCTCCTTACAGTGGAAGCTTTCTTT. This translates into CASSPSLLTVEAFF.

This rearrangement joins TRBV29-1 to TRBJ2-1, with a weak D call TRBD1 (6 bases). Per the germline V gene, CDR1 is SQVTM and CDR2 is ANQGSEA. Deletions cut 1 base from V and 4 bases from J, with 17 bases between. The CDR3 is made up of 16 amino acids. DNA for the CDR3: TGCAGCGTTGAAGGTTGGGACAAGACAGAATACAATGAGCAGTTCTTC. Protein sequence: CSVEGWDKTEYNEQFF.

The chain combines TRBV7-9 with TRBJ1-5; D remains ambiguous. CDR3 length: 12 residues. Germline V gives CDR1 SEHNR, CDR2 FQNEAQ (reference sequence). The V gene lost 5 bases and the J gene lost 6 bases, with 8 bases spanning the gap. The CDR3 protein is CASSLTGQPQHF. CDR3 DNA: TGTGCCAGCAGCCTAACGGGTCAGCCCCAGCATTTT.

The chain has TRBV11-2 and TRBJ2-2, with 8 positions matching TRBD1. The CDR3 covers 14 residues. Germline CDR1 is SGHAT and CDR2 is FQNNGV. The CDR3 here is CAAPRGPSTGELFF. The DNA of the CDR3 is TGTGCTGCACCCAGGGGGCCCAGCACCGGGGAGCTGTTTTTT.

This clone occurred once. The chain is built from TRBV7-6 and TRBJ1-2, with TRBD1 matching 11 bases. In germline, CDR1 is SGHVS, CDR2 FNYEAQ. Trimming at V came to 5 bases and at J to 4 bases, leaving 6 bases not matched to a gene. The CDR3 length is 15 residues. CDR3 loop: CASSRGTGGGYGYTF. CDR3 coding DNA: TGTGCCAGCAGCCGCGGGACAGGGGGTGGCTATGGCTACACCTTC.

CDR3 coding DNA: TGTGCCAGCAGCGACCTACAGGGAGATACGCAGTATTTT. Encoded protein: CASSDLQGDTQYF. The chain uses TRBV27 and TRBJ2-3, with TRBD1 as a possible D gene (6 bases). Trimming took 6 bases from V and 5 from J, leaving 12 bases between them. The CDR3 loop spans 13 amino acids. CDR1 MNHEY and CDR2 SMNVEV come from the germline V gene (reference sequence).

This sequence joins TRBV7-3 and TRBJ2-1; tentative D call: TRBD2 (6 bases). From germline, CDR1 is SGHTA and CDR2 FQGTGA. The ends were cut back, 0 bases at V and 0 bases at J, with 9 bases in the middle. The length of the CDR3 is 16 residues. As DNA, the CDR3 is TGTGCCAGCAGCTTAACGGGGGGAAGCTCCTACAATGAGCAGTTCTTC. This sequence encodes CASSLTGGSSYNEQFF.

The gene calls are TRBV6-5 and TRBJ1-2, with D uncertain. The V and J ends lost 0 bases and 5 bases respectively, with 7 bases between them. The CDR3 length is 13 residues. CDR1 is MNHEY and CDR2 is SVGAGI in the germline V gene. This CDR3 reads CASSYSPVYGYTF. The CDR3, as DNA: TGTGCCAGCAGTTACTCCCCAGTTTATGGCTACACCTTC.

The chain carries TRBV7-8 and TRBJ1-1, with TRBD1 as a possible D gene (5 bases). The length of the CDR3 is 16 residues. V was clipped by 5 bases and J by 0 bases, with 16 bases between them. Germline V lookup: CDR1 SGHVS, CDR2 FQNEAQ. CDR3 in DNA: TGTGCCAGCAGCCCAAGACAAACAGGAGTGAACACTGAAGCTTTCTTT. This encodes CASSPRQTGVNTEAFF.

The rearrangement uses TRBV28 and TRBJ2-7; possibly TRBD1 for D (5 bases). This CDR3 region has 12 residues. V was cut by 4 bases and J by 7 bases, with 11 bases left in between. CDR1 is MDHEN and CDR2 is SYDVKM in the germline V gene. The CDR3 bases are TGTGCCAGCAGTTCAGGGCTTCGAGAGCAGTACTTC. This gives the protein CASSSGLREQYF.

V and J are TRBV5-1 and TRBJ2-5, with no clear D. This CDR3 contains 15 residues. Per germline, CDR1 SGHRS and CDR2 YFSETQ. The V and J ends lost 0 bases and 3 bases respectively, with 12 bases between them. DNA for the CDR3: TGCGCCAGCAGCTTGGTGGTAGCAGCAGAAGAGACCCAGTACTTC. Encoded protein: CASSLVVAAEETQYF.

This chain links TRBV6-4 with TRBJ2-4; maybe TRBD1 (5 bases). This CDR3 is 18 amino acids long. Germline CDR1 MRHNA, CDR2 SNTAGT. The germline V and J ends were trimmed by 6 bases and 0 bases, with 21 bases remaining between them. This chain's CDR3 is CASSPTPLDRVAKNIQYF. In DNA form, the CDR3 reads TGTGCCAGCAGCCCCACCCCTCTCGACAGAGTAGCCAAAAACATTCAGTACTTC.

The rearrangement joins TRBV6-4 to TRBJ2-1, with 10 bases aligning to TRBD2. CDR3 size: 16 residues. With 0 bases clipped from V and 7 bases from J, the junction kept 6 bases outside the gene matches. From germline, CDR1 is MRHNA and CDR2 SNTAGT. The CDR3: CASSDSSSGSSNEQFF. CDR3 nucleotide sequence: TGTGCCAGCAGTGACTCGTCTAGCGGGAGTTCGAATGAGCAGTTCTTC.